This record concerns one TCR beta chain sequence. Its antigen is undetermined. One entry per CDR3 protein results from TCRdb running MiXCR on the reads. The table records around 250,000 distinct CDR3 sequences, approximately 15% of them present only once. The data belong to a study of T cell repertoires in cytomegalovirus infection. About the research overall: It was the public TCR beta signatures that indicated both CMV infection and matching HLA type. The study's findings and limits: The ex vivo response was dominated by HLA-C-restricted CMV-specific TCR beta clonotypes. CMV carriers having the relevant HLA were flagged by cumulative public TCR beta family frequency.

Germline CDR1 is SQVTM and CDR2 is ANQGSEA. The CDR3 is 12 amino acids. The chain links TRBV29-1 to TRBJ1-1; D is uncertain. Sequenced: CD8+ T cells from PBMCs. This receptor was taken from a human donor in good health (CMV status not recorded). Some clones in this sample may be carry-over from other donors' samples. The CDR3: CSDGAFNTEAFF. The CDR3 DNA follows: TGCAGTGACGGAGCCTTCAACACTGAAGCTTTCTTT.